The following is a TCR beta chain sequence with its context. The clone's antigen remains unknown. Per-base quality was not reported, and no clone a single base away is much larger than it. The CDR3 contains 14 residues, cysteine and phenylalanine counted. The only DNA kept is the CDR3, 42 bases in frame from the first base. V was cut back by 1 base and J by 3 bases, leaving a gap of 7 bases between them. CDR1 SNHLY and CDR2 FYNNEI were looked up in the germline V gene. The source of the sample is a study of blood T cell repertoires in COVID-19 (dated by TCRdb to about 2020). Notes on the research overall: Samples covering the acute and convalescent phases of COVID-19 were provided by collaborators in the United States, Italy and Spain. Where HLA class I and class II types were available, the types were taken from metadata supplied by the sample provider, not from assay-based typing. Subjects who had been exposed to COVID-19, were actively infected with it, or had recovered from it provided the deeply sampled blood TCRbeta repertoires that made up the dataset. The material from the prospective study consisted of cDNA or gDNA derived from T cells, B-cell-depleted T cells, or PBMCs. Samples were obtained from the ongoing ImmuneRACE study (first 160 participants) and from some 1,300 subjects provided by 6 global collaborators. The sample metadata nearly always contained a de-identified subject ID, COVID-19 status, age in years and sex. The repertoires were made available in a free public database intended to serve as a resource for research on the immune response to SARS-CoV-2. What the research found in general, with its limitations: The quantity of clinical and demographic metadata differed by source and by participant and was supplied without curation.

TCRbeta CDR3 regions were amplified from genomic DNA by means of the immunoSEQ Assay, a bias-controlled multiplex PCR. Per the original workflow: The number of nucleated cells in each sample was estimated by amplification of reference gene primers within the assay. Sequence reads were collapsed and filtered to measure the absolute abundance of every unique TCRbeta CDR3 rearrangement. For each sample, productive Simpson clonality was calculated as the square root of Simpson's diversity index across productive rearrangements. TCRdb obtained this table from immuneACCESS and retained in-frame rearrangements with V and J assigned. These tables miss some clones; where compared with another copy, unresolved V genes account for less than half of the shortfall, and the remainder is unexplained. Clone size and the V and J calls come from that table; the DNA yielded D and trimming. Here the sample has about 150,000 clones; over 70% occur a single time. The ten biggest clones cover approximately 0.5% of the sample.

Whole blood was collected in K2EDTA tubes by collaborating institutions according to the institutions' own protocols. Collaborator samples were shipped for TCRbeta analysis as frozen whole blood, isolated PBMCs, or DNA extracted from either sample type. The sequenced sample was peripheral blood. The chain is made from TRBV2 and TRBJ2-1, with the D gene call left open. This TCR came from a man in his 60s with acute or convalescent COVID-19. The DNA sequence follows: TGTGCCAGCAGTGAAGACTGGAGCTACAATGAGCAGTTCTTC. This translates into CASSEDWSYNEQFF. With all but the CDR3 taken from the reference TRBV2 and TRBJ2-1 genes, the full variable domain is: EPEVTQTPSHQVTQMGQEVILRCVPISNHLYFYWYRQILGQKVEFLVSFYNNEISEKSEIFDDQFSVERPDGSNFTLKIRSTKLEDSAMYFCASSEDWSYNEQFFGPGTRLTVL.